Listed here are 15 T cell receptor beta chains from one sample, sequenced in a study of shared clonotypes between healthy human individuals. The table came from immunoSEQ multiplex PCR; TCRdb's copy has only in-frame clones and leaves some out. The sample contains around 1.5 million clones, approximately 98% of which appear only once. The specimen sequenced was naive CD4+ T cells sorted from blood. Subset reported: CD45RA+ positively selected. The source is a man aged 30-40 years in good health.

The rearrangement links TRBV19 to TRBJ1-1; the D is unclear. The CDR3 extends over 12 amino acids. The germline V gene encodes CDR1 LNHDA and CDR2 SQIVND (reference sequence). V was clipped by 4 bases and J by 6 bases, with 9 bases between them. The CDR3 sequence is CASSRIGAEAFF. The CDR3 region has the DNA TGTGCCAGTAGTAGAATCGGGGCTGAAGCTTTCTTT.

The rearrangement links TRBV7-8 to TRBJ1-1; 7 nucleotides agree with TRBD1. From germline, CDR1 is SGHVS and CDR2 FQNEAQ. This CDR3 region has 14 residues. J lost 1 base, V lost 4 bases, and 3 bases had no gene match. CDR3 in amino acids: CASSSRDRNTEAFF. CDR3 sequence (DNA): TGTGCCAGCAGCTCTCGGGACAGGAACACTGAAGCTTTCTTT.

This rearrangement joins TRBV29-1 to TRBJ2-2, with 8 nucleotides matching TRBD1. The germline V gene has CDR1 SQVTM and CDR2 ANQGSEA. CDR3 length: 19 amino acids. The ends lost 6 bases at V and 0 bases at J; junction bases unmatched: 18. CDR3 in amino acids: CSVRLTGTGHGANTGELFF. The CDR3 bases are TGCAGCGTCCGACTTACCGGGACAGGCCATGGGGCGAACACCGGGGAGCTGTTTTTT.

This rearrangement joins TRBV30 to TRBJ2-7; possible D gene TRBD1, 5 bases. Germline V CDR1 and CDR2: GTSNPN, SVGIG (reference sequence). V lost 0 bases, J lost 9 bases, and 12 bases lay in between. The length of the CDR3 is 12 residues. CDR3 DNA sequence: TGTGCCTGGAGTGTCTTGACGCAGGGGCAGTACTTC. Its translation: CAWSVLTQGQYF.

The chain couples TRBV20-1 to TRBJ2-1; no firm D call. Germline V gene data show CDR1 as DFQATT and CDR2 as SNEGSKA (reference sequence). With 1 base removed from V and 8 bases from J, the gap between germline ends came to 6 bases. The CDR3 runs 11 residues. The CDR3 DNA sequence: TGCAGTGCTAGAGTTGTAGATGAGCAGTTCTTC. Residues: CSARVVDEQFF.

The CDR3 loop reads CAISGLGGAYEQFF. The CDR3, as DNA: TGTGCCATCAGCGGGTTGGGAGGGGCCTATGAGCAGTTCTTC. V and J are TRBV10-3 and TRBJ2-1; 7 bases line up with TRBD2. J was trimmed by 8 bases and V by 6 bases; bases with no gene match: 10. The CDR3 spans 14 residues. From germline, CDR1 is ENHRY and CDR2 SYGVKD.

The rearrangement links TRBV13 to TRBJ2-7, with D possibly matching TRBD2 (7 bases). Germline CDR1 is PRHDT and CDR2 is FYEKMQ (reference sequence). The CDR3 has 12 residues. The V end lost 6 bases, the J end lost 7 bases, and 13 bases lay between the germline ends. CDR3 DNA sequence: TGTGCCAGCAGACAGGGACTACGAGAGCAGTACTTC. Translated, it gives CASRQGLREQYF. Full variable domain (missing parts from reference TRBV13 and TRBJ2-7): AAGVIQSPRHLIKEKRETATLKCYPIPRHDTVYWYQQGPGQDPQFLISFYEKMQSDKGSIPDRFSAQQFSDYHSELNMSSLELGDSALYFCASRQGLREQYFGPGTRLTVT.

The chain combines TRBV7-2 with TRBJ2-3; D is possibly TRBD2 (5 bases). V lost 1 base, J lost 3 bases, and 14 bases lay in between. CDR1 SGHTA and CDR2 FQGNSA come from the germline V gene. The CDR3 runs 16 residues. CDR3 in DNA: TGTGCCAGCAGCTTAGTCGGTGCGGGTGGAACAGATACGCAGTATTTT. Its protein is CASSLVGAGGTDTQYF.

This chain links TRBV19 with TRBJ2-2; 14 bases line up with TRBD2. Trimming cost V 10 bases and J 4 bases; bases outside gene matches: 5. CDR3 length: 15 amino acids. In germline, CDR1 is LNHDA, CDR2 SQIVND (reference sequence). CDR3 sequence (DNA): TGTGCCACCTCGACTAGCGGGAGGGCCACCGGGGAGCTGTTTTTT. Its translation is CATSTSGRATGELFF.

V is TRBV5-1 and J is TRBJ2-7; D is perhaps TRBD1 or TRBD2 (5 bases each). The CDR3 extends over 14 amino acids. Germline CDR1 is SGHRS and CDR2 is YFSETQ. V was pared by 4 bases and J by 3 bases, with 14 bases between. CDR3 bases: TGCGCCAGCAGCGCCCGGGACCGACTCTACGAGCAGTACTTC. Encoded protein: CASSARDRLYEQYF.

This rearrangement joins TRBV30 to TRBJ2-1; 7 bases map to TRBD2. This CDR3 contains 12 residues. CDR1 and CDR2 from the germline V gene are GTSNPN and SVGIG (reference sequence). CDR3 region: CASGRAGREQFF. The CDR3 DNA reads TGTGCTAGCGGTAGGGCCGGGAGGGAGCAGTTCTTC.

The chain joins TRBV7-2 to TRBJ2-1, with TRBD2 matching 15 bases. This CDR3 contains 15 residues. V lost 3 bases and J lost 10; bases outside the gene matches: 4. Germline V gene lookup returns CDR1 SGHTA and CDR2 FQGNSA. The CDR3 reads CASSLGGLAGGEQFF. The CDR3 nucleotides read TGTGCCAGCAGCTTGGGGGGACTAGCGGGAGGCGAGCAGTTCTTC.

J is TRBJ2-7 and V is TRBV6-4; 10 positions match TRBD1. Per the germline V gene, CDR1 is MRHNA and CDR2 is SNTAGT. This CDR3 comprises 21 residues. Trimming cost V 2 bases and J 2 bases; bases outside gene matches: 21. CDR3 bases: TGTGCCAGCAGTGACCCCCGGTCCCCGGTCGCGGACAGGGGGGTCGCCTACGAGCAGTACTTC. This encodes CASSDPRSPVADRGVAYEQYF.

On this clone itself: The junction and the germline gene differ at one end; a read error may be behind it. The V call is TRBV18, the J call TRBJ2-5; D tentatively fits TRBD1 or TRBD2 (5 bases each). This CDR3 contains 15 residues. Germline assignment: CDR1 KGHSH and CDR2 LQKENI. For the CDR3, the DNA is TGTGCCAGCTCCCCACCCGGGACCCAGCAAGAGACCCAGTACTTC. This encodes CASSPPGTQQETQYF.

This chain links TRBV4-1 with TRBJ1-1; D gene uncertain. Germline loops: CDR1 MGHRA, CDR2 YSYEKL. V was cut by 1 base and J by 1 base, with 7 bases left in between. There are 14 residues in the CDR3. The CDR3 loop reads CASSQVQQNTEAFF. Here the CDR3 DNA reads TGCGCCAGCAGCCAAGTACAGCAGAACACTGAAGCTTTCTTT.